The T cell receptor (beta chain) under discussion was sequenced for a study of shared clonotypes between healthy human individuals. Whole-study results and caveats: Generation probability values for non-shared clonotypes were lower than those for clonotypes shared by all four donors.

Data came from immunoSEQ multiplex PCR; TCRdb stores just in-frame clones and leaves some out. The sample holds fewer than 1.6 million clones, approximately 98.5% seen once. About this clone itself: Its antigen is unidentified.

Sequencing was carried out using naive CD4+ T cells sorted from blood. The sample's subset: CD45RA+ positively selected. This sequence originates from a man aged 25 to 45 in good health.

The CDR3 here is CASSRISNQPQHF. The CDR3, as DNA: TGTGCCAGCAGCCGTATCAGCAATCAGCCCCAGCATTTT. The rearrangement links TRBV7-9 to TRBJ1-5; no firm D call. The CDR3 runs to 13 residues. V gave up 5 bases and J gave up 1 base, with 6 bases separating them. CDR1 is SEHNR and CDR2 is FQNEAQ in the germline V gene (reference sequence).